This entry lists 15 T cell receptor beta chains sequenced from one sample in a study of blood T cell repertoires in COVID-19 (dated by TCRdb to 2020 to 2021). Libraries were made using the immunoSEQ multiplex PCR assay. TCRdb mirrors the immuneACCESS table, restricted to in-frame sequences. Some clones are absent from its copies; in checked studies, under half trace to an unresolved V gene, and the reason for the others is unknown. The sample table records roughly 66,000 clones; around 82% of these occur just once. Clones ranked in the top ten supply more than 6.5% of the sample. The sample taken for sequencing was peripheral blood. Source of these receptors: a man in his sixties with acute or convalescent COVID-19.

The V call is TRBV6-5, the J call TRBJ2-1; unclear D gene. V lost 5 bases and J 9 bases, leaving 20 bases between the germline ends. The CDR3 has 15 residues. Per the germline V gene, CDR1 is MNHEY and CDR2 is SVGAGI. The CDR3 loop is CASSPTRRSVVEQFF. CDR3 in DNA: TGTGCCAGCAGTCCAACCCGGCGCAGCGTGGTTGAGCAGTTCTTC.

The rearrangement joins TRBV24-1 to TRBJ2-2; TRBD1 might be the D (5 bases). The CDR3 contains 16 residues. Germline V lookup: CDR1 KGHDR, CDR2 SFDVKD. The V end lost 0 bases, the J end lost 1 base, and 8 bases lay between the germline ends. The CDR3 coding sequence is TGTGCCACCAGTGATTTGGGCAGGGAGAACACCGGGGAGCTGTTTTTT. Translation: CATSDLGRENTGELFF.

The V and J genes are TRBV15 and TRBJ1-3, with D hard to call. CDR3 length: 16 amino acids. The germline V and J ends were trimmed by 0 bases and 0 bases, with 9 bases remaining between them. Per the germline V gene, CDR1 is LNHNV and CDR2 is YYDKDF (reference sequence). CDR3 nucleotides: TGTGCCACCAGCAGAGATGGCCTTTCCTCTGGAAACACCATATATTTT. This encodes CATSRDGLSSGNTIYF. Drawing the rest from reference TRBV15 and TRBJ1-3, the complete variable domain is DAMVIQNPRYQVTQFGKPVTLSCSQTLNHNVMYWYQQKSSQAPKLLFHYYDKDFNNEADTPDNFQSRRPNTSFCFLDIRSPGLGDTAMYLCATSRDGLSSGNTIYFGEGSWLTVV.

This rearrangement joins TRBV2 to TRBJ1-1, with no clear D. CDR3 length: 12 amino acids. Trimming removed 3 bases from V and 1 base from J, with 3 bases in between. Germline lookup yields CDR1 SNHLY and CDR2 FYNNEI. The DNA of the CDR3 is TGTGCCAGCAGTGAGAGGAACACTGAAGCTTTCTTT. Encoded protein: CASSERNTEAFF.

V gene TRBV2 combines with J gene TRBJ1-2; tentatively, D is TRBD1 (6 bases). Trimming removed 4 bases at V and 8 bases at J, with 17 bases between. CDR3 length equals 14 residues. Germline V gene sequence: CDR1 SNHLY, CDR2 FYNNEI. CDR3 sequence: CASSAVQGLGGYTF. DNA of the CDR3: TGTGCCAGCAGTGCGGTACAGGGCCTGGGGGGCTACACCTTC.

This clone was seen a handful of times. The chain couples TRBV29-1 to TRBJ2-7, with a possible D match to TRBD1 (6 bases). The CDR3 has 12 amino acids. Trimming took off 2 bases at V and 5 bases at J, with 10 bases between the two ends. Germline V lookup: CDR1 SQVTM, CDR2 ANQGSEA. Written as DNA, the CDR3 is TGCAGCGTTGAAAGGGGGTTTCACGAGCAGTACTTC. This sequence encodes CSVERGFHEQYF.

This clone was found once. This chain joins TRBV6-6 and TRBJ1-2; TRBD1 matches at 9 bases. The trim removed 7 bases at V and 7 bases at J, leaving 10 bases unmatched. Per germline, CDR1 MNHNY and CDR2 SVGAGI (reference sequence). The CDR3 contains 14 residues. Here the CDR3 reads CASNPGQGVSGYTF. The CDR3 DNA sequence: TGTGCCAGCAATCCGGGACAGGGAGTCTCTGGCTACACCTTC.

V usage is TRBV6-5 and J usage is TRBJ2-7; 8 nucleotides agree with TRBD1. The CDR3 consists of 14 residues. Trimming took 6 bases from V and 1 from J; bases not matched to a gene: 5. The germline V gene has CDR1 MNHEY and CDR2 SVGAGI. The CDR3 here is CASRPRQGSYEQYV. The CDR3 nucleotides are TGTGCCAGCAGACCCCGACAGGGGTCCTACGAGCAGTACGTC.

V is TRBV6-1 and J is TRBJ2-4; D is ambiguous. The CDR3 consists of 13 residues. Trimming stripped 3 bases from V and 4 bases from J, with 7 bases between. CDR1 is MNHNS and CDR2 is SASEGT in the germline V gene. CDR3 protein: CASSEAGKNIQYF. DNA for the CDR3: TGTGCCAGCAGTGAGGCAGGTAAAAACATTCAGTACTTC.

The V and J genes are TRBV18 and TRBJ2-5; tentative D call: TRBD2 (5 bases). CDR1 and CDR2 from the germline V gene are KGHSH and LQKENI. The CDR3 has 14 residues. Trimming left V 3 bases short and J 6 bases short, with 14 bases between. The CDR3 is CASSPGGGWKTQYF. CDR3 bases: TGTGCCAGCTCACCCGGAGGTGGGTGGAAGACCCAGTACTTC.

The V call is TRBV6-5, the J call TRBJ1-1; no clear D. Germline V gene data show CDR1 as MNHEY and CDR2 as SVGAGI. The V end lost 6 bases, the J end lost 4 bases, and 12 bases lay between the germline ends. This CDR3 contains 13 residues. CDR3 in amino acids: CASSVTKRTEAFF. CDR3 DNA: TGTGCCAGCAGCGTGACAAAACGCACTGAAGCTTTCTTT.

The chain is built from TRBV30 and TRBJ1-3, with D possibly TRBD1 on 5 matching bases. In germline, CDR1 is GTSNPN, CDR2 SVGIG (reference sequence). There are 15 residues in the CDR3. V was pared by 0 bases and J by 2 bases, with 11 bases between. This chain's CDR3 is CAWSVGAGTGNTIYF. The CDR3 DNA is TGTGCCTGGAGTGTAGGGGCAGGGACTGGAAACACCATATATTTT.

The chain combines TRBV12-3 or TRBV12-4 with TRBJ2-1, with D possibly TRBD1 on 6 matching bases. Deletions cut 4 bases from V and 7 bases from J, with 11 bases between. CDR3 size: 13 residues. CDR3 loop: CASSSGAENEQFF. As DNA, the CDR3 is TGTGCCAGCAGTTCAGGGGCTGAAAATGAGCAGTTCTTC.

The rearrangement joins TRBV7-2 to TRBJ2-7; D is perhaps TRBD2 (7 bases). The CDR3 runs to 15 residues. V lost 5 bases and J lost 0, with 14 bases in between. Germline loops: CDR1 SGHTA, CDR2 FQGNSA. The CDR3 nucleotides read TGTGCCAGCAGCATCGTCGGGGGGCTCTCCTACGAGCAGTACGTC. It encodes CASSIVGGLSYEQYV.

J is TRBJ1-2 and V is TRBV19; no clear D gene. Germline assignment: CDR1 LNHDA and CDR2 SQIVND (reference sequence). Deletions cut 2 bases from V and 5 bases from J, with 6 bases between. The CDR3 contains 12 residues. CDR3 loop: CASSIIGYGYTF. The DNA of the CDR3 is TGTGCCAGTAGTATAATCGGGTATGGCTACACCTTC.